This T cell receptor beta chain was observed in a study of T-cell memory formation after mild COVID-19. At the level of the study: Largely donor-specific sequence clusters came from two donors.

Trimming removed 3 bases from V and 3 bases from J; junction bases left unmatched: 7. CDR3 length: 16 amino acids. CDR1 is ENHRY and CDR2 is SYGVKD in the germline V gene. TCR alpha and TCR beta cDNA libraries carrying sample barcodes and UMIs were produced by 5'RACE using constant-segment primers. TCRdb independently ran MiXCR on the 5' RACE reads; one entry per CDR3 protein. The table has roughly 610,000 distinct CDR3 sequences, approximately 15% seen once. Study findings and constraints: Cross-reactive memory seemingly joined, as some responding clones were found in pre-infection memory. Later expanders leaned CD4+, whereas clones that contracted between day 15 and 85 were balanced CD4/CD8.

Turning to this clonotype: The target antigen is unknown.

The genes are TRBV10-3 and TRBJ2-2; 7 bases fit TRBD1. This clonotype was obtained from an adult woman who had mild COVID-19 (a few samples of this study predate the infection). Cell type and time point are not known. Specimen: PBMCs or a T cell subset sorted from them (not recorded which). Written as DNA, the CDR3 is TGTGCCATCAGTGACATCCAGGGGGATTACACCGGGGAGCTGTTTTTT. This encodes CAISDIQGDYTGELFF.